This T cell receptor (beta chain) was sequenced for a study of naive and memory T cell subsets. Study results and limitations: The RNA method is potentially sensitive to activation and differentiation changes.

The CDR3 extends over 14 amino acids. Deletions cut 0 bases from V and 3 bases from J, with 9 bases between. Germline CDR1 SGDLS, CDR2 YYNGEE. This clonotype came up a few times. Its antigen is as yet unknown. The SP2 primer and nested alpha and beta constant region primers amplified ligated cDNA in four rounds. TCRdb reanalysed the 5' RACE reads using MiXCR and keeps one entry per CDR3 protein. The sample has 25,000 to 35,000 distinct CDR3 sequences, around 17% seen once. TCR cDNA received a 3' ligated oligonucleotide that carried a UMI. Whole blood, 2 to 2.5 ml, came from adult healthy volunteers. Cells were not sorted; total RNA input targeted about 1 to 1000 ng.

The sequence came from a female donor in good health. This chain joins TRBV9 and TRBJ1-1; weak D call: TRBD1 (5 bases). The CDR3 nucleotides are TGTGCCAGCAGCGTAGATGGGGGTTACACTGAAGCTTTCTTT. It encodes CASSVDGGYTEAFF.